This T cell receptor beta chain was profiled in a study of cytomegalovirus exposure and HLA in healthy donors (dated by TCRdb to between 2016 and 2019). Turning to the overall study: An earlier analysis of approximately 590 of the donors reported about 290 Gb of sequence data and roughly 110 million unique TCR beta sequences from roughly 180 million T cells. Typing coverage varied by locus: roughly 620-640 donors for A, B, C, DRB1 and DQB1; roughly 560 for DQA1; 600 to 610 for DPA1; fewer than 480 for DPB1. Donor age, sex, ethnicity and CMV serostatus were compiled alongside the repertoire data. The study aimed to test whether signatures of past pathogen exposure could be identified by cataloging public T cell receptors. Four or five DR-DQ haplotypes were handled as single units for association and clustering because linkage in the cohort was strong. Among around 400 genotyped donors of the cohort, an average of roughly 230,000 unique TCR beta nucleotide sequences was sequenced per donor, of which 15% to 20% were non-productive. Rather than using new phenotypic data, the later analysis identified candidate immune exposures from TCR beta sequences and from how often those sequences occurred across donors. Along with the roughly 700-subject first cohort, a separate validation cohort of more than 90 different subjects was used. An early release covering just under 650 HLA-typed donors comprised about 290 gigabases of sequencing data and roughly 86 million unique TCR sequences. An earlier analysis of some 600 of the donors applied high-throughput TCR beta sequencing to assess whether each TCR beta V gene segment acted as functional or pseudogenic. All discovery cohort repertoires had been generated on a single sequencing platform. A later analysis re-analyzed previously published TCR beta repertoires from 600 to 850 donors and added high-resolution HLA genotyping to study TCR occurrence patterns. The study combined high-throughput TCR immunosequencing, statistical association of individual TCRs with disease status, and machine learning to predict cytomegalovirus infection status. The study profiled the T cell repertoires of around 700 subjects by immunosequencing and related them to cytomegalovirus serostatus. HLA typing covered class I and class II loci at four-digit resolution. In a later genetic analysis, genome-wide SNP genotypes for about 65% of the roughly 670 donors were used, and that subset was treated as a discovery cohort. Of the roughly 400 genotyped donors, approximately 81% were placed in the genetic ancestry cluster associated with self-reported Caucasian donors.

Libraries came from the immunoSEQ multiplex PCR assay. For the multiplex PCR, a mixture combining 60 forward primers for TCR Vbeta segments and 13 reverse primers for TCR Jbeta segments was used. A multiplex PCR assay on genomic DNA amplified the CDR3 region of rearranged TCR beta genes. Amplified TCR beta libraries were sequenced as 87-base-pair reads on the Illumina HiSeq System. Per the original workflow: In a later analysis, approximately 74 million unique TCR beta chains were counted across the 650 to 750 repertoires, and approximately 9.9 million of these chains were shared by at least two donors. A nearest-neighbor algorithm error-corrected the raw reads and collapsed the reads into unique sequences, merging closely related sequences to remove PCR and sequencing errors. To assign V, D and J gene segments, CDR3 sequences were aligned to IMGT reference sequences. For a sequence to be retained, a match of at least six nucleotides was required to both a V gene segment and a J gene segment. A rearrangement was called productive if the CDR3 had no stop codons and remained in frame with V and J, and every other rearrangement was called non-productive. Following IMGT convention, CDR3 was defined as the stretch from the second conserved V-encoded cysteine up to the conserved J-encoded phenylalanine. Sequences without an unambiguous match to a single V gene segment were excluded from the earlier analysis of almost 600 of the donors. In an earlier analysis of roughly 500 of the donors, V segments were called functional above 56.7% productive rearrangements and were called segregating when the between-donor standard deviation exceeded 5%. A statistical classification framework was developed to diagnose cytomegalovirus status using the catalog of TCR beta chain sequences. A later analysis assigned V and J genes by comparing TCR nucleotide sequences with IMGT/GENE-DB human TR gene sequences. In a later analysis, CDR3 sequences and most-parsimonious VDJ recombination scenarios were assigned using the TCRdist pipeline. A later analysis defined each TCR beta chain by its CDR3 amino acid sequence plus V-gene family, and excluded reads lacking a unique V-gene family. A later analysis removed 550 to 650 highly shared, low-generation-probability nucleotide sequences to deal with suspected cross-contamination and a sequencing artifact. For each public chain, a later analysis derived a clonal expansion index from normalized ranks of inferred template counts within each repertoire. In a later analysis, generation probabilities were computed with a VDJ recombination model fitted to out-of-frame rearrangements, and the resulting probabilities were checked against IGoR. A later analysis scored TCR-TCR, TCR-HLA and TCR-CMV co-occurrence with hypergeometric tests, applying a repertoire-size bias correction to TCR pairs. To estimate false discovery rates, a later analysis permuted the HLA or CMV assignments 20 times. In a later analysis, co-occurring TCRs were grouped using DBSCAN, and TCRdist sequence similarity was added for clustering within HLA-allele-positive subsets. Co-occurrence clustering excluded repertoires with fewer than 30,000 or more than 120,000 public chains, plus five with anomalous nucleotide sharing. TCRdb retrieved this table from immuneACCESS and kept in-frame rearrangements only. Not all clones are present; in checked studies, unresolved V genes account for under half, and no reason is known for the remainder. V and J calls and clone size are those listed in that table; D and trimming were worked out from the DNA. This sample gives 150,000 to 200,000 clones in total; roughly 81% of them show up just once. Together, the top ten hold 2.5% of the sample.

Concerning this clone itself: Its target antigen remains unknown. No base-level quality is on record; no much larger clone is a single base apart.

The cohort was made up of roughly 670 healthy bone marrow donors. All cohort members were sampled while nominally healthy, although unrecorded immune exposures were likely present. The donor was CMV seropositive and was included in the group of 250 to 350 seropositive cohort members. Each donor provided a peripheral blood sample, and peripheral blood mononuclear cells were used for TCR beta sequencing. Genomic DNA was extracted from the blood cell samples with the Qiagen DNeasy Blood Extraction Kit. Based on the germline V gene, the CDR1 and CDR2 sequences are MNHEY and SVGAGI. V is pruned by 6 bases and J by 0 bases, leaving 4 bases of the junction without a gene match. The CDR3 covers 14 residues, taking in both the cysteine and the phenylalanine. CDR3 DNA is the only sequence kept; it has 42 bases, read in frame from the first base. The paper's findings and limits, for the study overall: A further reported finding was that TCR beta sequences accurately predicted the HLA-A and HLA-B alleles for most subjects in the first cohort. In a later analysis, the rate of TCR association differed among HLA loci, with DRB1 alleles having the most associated TCRs and HLA-C alleles having the fewest. Most TCR sequences were observed very rarely across donors, whereas some public TCRs were present in many individuals. In both the original and validation cohorts, the classifier was reported to diagnose cytomegalovirus status with high specificity and sensitivity. Because counts were too low, around 17 rarely observed V segments, including chromosome 9 orphons, were left out of the earlier analysis of 500 to 650 of the donors. When HLA alleles, especially DR and DQ, strongly co-occurred, TCR associations were difficult to assign to individual alleles. In a later analysis, HLA-associated TCR beta chains were found to be more clonally expanded and to have lower generation probabilities than equally common non-associated chains. For the cohort, immune exposure information was limited to CMV serostatus. In a later analysis, most CMV-associated TCR beta chains were found to appear HLA-restricted, with HLA associations seemingly driven largely by CMV exposure. In a later analysis, 16,951 TCR beta sequences were associated with specific HLA alleles at a false discovery rate of 0.05. Sequencing depth was assumed to be roughly uniform across donors in the presence/absence analyses, though that assumption may not hold. It was suggested by the authors that the approach could potentially be generalized to other disease states and immunological phenotypes. Broadly in line with IMGT annotations, most TCR beta V segments showed up in productive rearrangements about 90% or about 30% of the time in an earlier analysis of several hundred of the donors. A group of highly shared sequence variants was considered likely to be a technical artifact of the sequencing pipeline. A later genetic analysis associated a missense DCLRE1C variant with V-gene and J-gene trimming of TCR beta chains, and an independent cohort replicated the association. In vitro tests confirmed that a few of the cytomegalovirus-associated TCR beta chains recognize cytomegalovirus antigens. Linkage disequilibrium might explain the correlated functional status among segregating V segments, but an unknown experimental factor could not be ruled out. Because HLA typing was unavailable for some donors at each locus, only the typed subset was used in association tests. The study listed 150 to 200 TCR beta chains as associated with cytomegalovirus. Some IMGT-functional V segments, including TRBV6-2 and TRBV6-3, could not be told apart with the 87-base-pair reads, so those segments were excluded. Compared with the approximately 670-donor mean, donors in an Asian-associated ancestry cluster had fewer N-insertions in productive TCRs, according to a later genetic analysis. This cohort had only TCR beta chains sequenced, and the lack of alpha or paired-chain data limited which features could be detected. A later analysis reported that several top co-occurrence clusters appeared linked to parvovirus B19, influenza, CMV and Epstein-Barr virus.

This TCR was sampled from a man aged 25 to 45 in good health and CMV-seropositive. Material: PBMCs. Recombination joined TRBV6-5 with TRBJ1-1; the junction holds 7 bases that match TRBD1. The nucleotides are TGTGCCAGCAGGCGCGGGACAGTGAACACTGAAGCTTTCTTT. Its coded protein is CASRRGTVNTEAFF.